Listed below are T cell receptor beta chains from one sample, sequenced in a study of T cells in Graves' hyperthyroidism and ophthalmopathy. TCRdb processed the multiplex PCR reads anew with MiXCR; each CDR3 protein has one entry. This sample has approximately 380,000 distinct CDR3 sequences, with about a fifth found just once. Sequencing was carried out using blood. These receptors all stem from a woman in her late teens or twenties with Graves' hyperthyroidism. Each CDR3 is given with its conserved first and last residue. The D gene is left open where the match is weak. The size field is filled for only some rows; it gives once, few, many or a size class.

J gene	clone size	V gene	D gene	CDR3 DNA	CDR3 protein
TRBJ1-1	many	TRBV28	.	TGTGCCAGCAGTTTCAACAGGGCGGGAGCTTTCTTT	CASSFNRAGAFF
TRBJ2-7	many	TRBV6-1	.	TGTGCCAGCACCAAAGGACCAGGGTCCTACGAGCAGTACTTC	CASTKGPGSYEQYF
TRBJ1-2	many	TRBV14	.	TGTGCCAGCAGCCAAAGTATTCGTAACTATGGCTACACCTTC	CASSQSIRNYGYTF
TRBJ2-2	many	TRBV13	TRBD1	TGTGCCAGCAGCCCCCGGGACAGGGATCACGGGGAGCTGTTTTTT	CASSPRDRDHGELFF
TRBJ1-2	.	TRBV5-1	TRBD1	TGCGCCAGCAGCTTGGCGGGACAGGGGAACTATGGCTACACCTTC	CASSLAGQGNYGYTF
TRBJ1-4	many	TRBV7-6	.	TGTGCCAGCAGCTCCGGGACTAGCTCCATTAATGAAAAACTGTTTTTT	CASSSGTSSINEKLFF
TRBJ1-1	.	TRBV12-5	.	TGTGCTAGTGGTTTGGTATTGGGGCGGAGGGAGACGAACACTGAAGCTTTCTTT	CASGLVLGRRETNTEAFF
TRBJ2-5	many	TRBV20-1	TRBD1	TGCAGTGCTCGACCTACAGGGGTAGAGACCCAGTACTTC	CSARPTGVETQYF
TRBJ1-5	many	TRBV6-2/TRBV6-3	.	TGTGCCAGCAGCCCATCTCCGACAGTCGGTTATAGCAATCAGCCCCAGCATTTT	CASSPSPTVGYSNQPQHF
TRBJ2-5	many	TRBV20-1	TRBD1	TGCAGTGCTCCGGACAGGGGGCGCAGGGAGACCCAGTACTTC	CSAPDRGRRETQYF
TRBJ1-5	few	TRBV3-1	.	TGTGCCAGCAGCTCAGGGCCCTCGCCCAAGCATTTT	CASSSGPSPKHF
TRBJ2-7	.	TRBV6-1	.	TGTGCCAGCACCGTAGAAATTTGGGAGGCGTACTTC	CASTVEIWEAYF
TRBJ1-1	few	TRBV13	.	TGTGCCAGCAGCGCGACGGTAATGAACACTGAAGCTTTCTTT	CASSATVMNTEAFF
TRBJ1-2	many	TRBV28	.	TGTGCCAGCACCCTGACCCCGGGACATGGCTACACCTTC	CASTLTPGHGYTF
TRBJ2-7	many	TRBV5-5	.	TGTGCCAGCAGCTCGGAGGGGGCTCCCTACGAACAGTACTTC	CASSSEGAPYEQYF
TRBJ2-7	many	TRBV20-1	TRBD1	TGCAGTGCTAGAGATAACACAGGGGGAAGCTCCTACGAGCAGTACTTC	CSARDNTGGSSYEQYF
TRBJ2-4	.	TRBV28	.	TGTGCCAGCACGCCGGCGGGGCTAGCCAAAAACATTAAGTACTTC	CASTPAGLAKNIKYF
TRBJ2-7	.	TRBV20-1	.	TGCAGTGCTAGATGGCAGGGTTCGCACGAGCAGTACTTC	CSARWQGSHEQYF
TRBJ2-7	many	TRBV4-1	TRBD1	TGCGCCAGCAGCCAAGAAGGGGGCCGAGCGGACTCCTACGAGCAGTACTTC	CASSQEGGRADSYEQYF
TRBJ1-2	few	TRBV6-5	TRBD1	TGTGCCAGCAGTAACAGGGGATCTAACTATGGCTACACCTTC	CASSNRGSNYGYTF
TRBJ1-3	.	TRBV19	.	TGTGCCAGTAGTATCCGACCATTCAGGCCCCTCTCTGGAAACACCATATATTTT	CASSIRPFRPLSGNTIYF
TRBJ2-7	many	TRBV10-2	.	TGCGCCAGCATGCAAGGGCGCGAGCAGTACTTC	CASMQGREQYF
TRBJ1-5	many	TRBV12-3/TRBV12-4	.	TGTGCCAGCAGTTTAGTTGTTGTGACAGCCTATAGCAATCAGCCCCAGCATTTT	CASSLVVVTAYSNQPQHF
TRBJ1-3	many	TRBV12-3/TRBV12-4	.	TGTGCCAGCAGTCTAGGGTCGCTGTCTGGAAACACCATATATTTT	CASSLGSLSGNTIYF
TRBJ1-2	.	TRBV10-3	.	TGTGCCATCAGTGCTACGTTGGGGGGGACCGGCTACACCTTC	CAISATLGGTGYTF
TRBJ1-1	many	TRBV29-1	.	TGCAGCTGGGGGACACCAAACACTGAAGCTTTCTTT	CSWGTPNTEAFF
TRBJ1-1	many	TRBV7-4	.	TGTGCCAGCAGCTTAGCGCTGACCTGTGGGGCTTTCTTT	CASSLALTCGAFF
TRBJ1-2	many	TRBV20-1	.	TGCAGTGCCAGTAGGGGGGACTATGGCTACACCTTC	CSASRGDYGYTF
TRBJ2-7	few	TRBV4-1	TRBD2	TGCGCCAGCAGCACCCGACTAGCGGGGGAAAATAAGAGAGTGGACTACGAGCAGTACTTC	CASSTRLAGENKRVDYEQYF
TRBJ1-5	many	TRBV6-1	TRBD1	TGTGCCAGCAGTGAAGACCGGGGACAGCCTGATCAGCCCCAGCATTTT	CASSEDRGQPDQPQHF
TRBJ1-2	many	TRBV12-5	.	TGTGCTAGTGGTTTGGTACTCCCGGGAGTCCGCTATGGCTACACCTTC	CASGLVLPGVRYGYTF
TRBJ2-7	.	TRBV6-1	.	TGTGCCTGGAGGGGATCCTACGAGCAGTACTTC	CAWRGSYEQYF